There are many counts of the clone carrying this TCR beta chain. The antigen is unknown. This entry comes from a study of neurological immune-mediated disorders. General study results and limits: No CDR3 amino acid sequences recurred among expanded clones across subjects, suggesting private repertoires in all groups. A possible signature appeared as one related-CDR3 cluster, in which phylogenetic grouping placed the repertoires of 18 of 34 multiple sclerosis patients.

cDNA was made by 5'RACE with 10-nucleotide random UMIs. One entry per CDR3 protein results from TCRdb running MiXCR on the 5' RACE reads. The sample carries some 56,000 distinct CDR3 sequences, around 4% recorded once. 2 million unsorted PBMCs were stored in RNAlater at -80 °C before RNA extraction. The CDR3 spans 14 residues. Trimming shortened V by 4 bases and J by 5 bases, and 12 bases separated the two germline ends. In germline, CDR1 is LNHDA, CDR2 SQIVND (reference sequence). V and J are TRBV19 and TRBJ2-1, with D perhaps TRBD1 (5 bases). Sample: PBMCs. This TCR came from a man in his sixties with multiple sclerosis. The CDR3 DNA follows: TGTGCCAGTAGTAGCAGGGTAGAGAACAATGAGCAGTTCTTC. It yields the protein CASSSRVENNEQFF.